These 2 T cell receptor beta chains came from one sample sequenced in a study of shared clonotypes between healthy human individuals. Generated by immunoSEQ multiplex PCR, the TCRdb table keeps only in-frame clones and is missing some. The sample includes approximately 810,000 clones, 80% to 95% of them seen just once. Terminally differentiated effector memory CD45RA+ cells were left out of the naive CD8 fraction, which was CD45RO-negative and positively selected for CCR7. Source material: naive CD8+ T cells sorted from blood. These receptors were obtained from a man aged 25 to 40 in good health.

The rearrangement joins TRBV6-5 to TRBJ1-2, with a tentative D call TRBD1 (5 bases). The CDR3 sequence is 13 residues long. V was shortened by 0 bases and J by 6 bases, with 8 bases between the two germline ends. Germline CDR1 reads MNHEY; CDR2 reads SVGAGI. In DNA form, the CDR3 reads TGTGCCAGCAGTTACTCGAACAGGAATGGCTACACCTTC. This encodes CASSYSNRNGYTF.

CDR3 residues: CASSGVEGWVYNEQFF. The DNA for the CDR3 is TGTGCCAGCAGTGGAGTAGAGGGCTGGGTCTACAATGAGCAGTTCTTC. J is TRBJ2-1 and V is TRBV6-1; perhaps TRBD2 as D (5 bases). The ends were cut back, 4 bases at V and 3 bases at J, with 16 bases in the middle. CDR3 length: 16 amino acids. CDR1 MNHNS and CDR2 SASEGT come from the germline V gene.